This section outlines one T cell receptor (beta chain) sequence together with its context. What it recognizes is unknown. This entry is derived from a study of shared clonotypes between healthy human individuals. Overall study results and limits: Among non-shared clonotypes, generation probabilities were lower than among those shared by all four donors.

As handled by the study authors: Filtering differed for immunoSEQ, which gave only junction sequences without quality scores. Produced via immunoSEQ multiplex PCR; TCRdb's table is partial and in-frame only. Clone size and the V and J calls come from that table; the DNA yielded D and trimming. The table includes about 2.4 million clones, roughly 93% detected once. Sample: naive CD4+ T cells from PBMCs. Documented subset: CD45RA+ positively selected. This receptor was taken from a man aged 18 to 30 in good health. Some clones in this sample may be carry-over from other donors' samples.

The CDR3 protein is CASSWRVSINHEQYF. DNA of the CDR3: TGTGCCAGCAGCTGGAGGGTCTCAATCAACCACGAGCAGTACTTC. V and J are TRBV5-6 and TRBJ2-7; D perhaps matches TRBD2 (6 bases). V was pared by 3 bases and J by 5 bases, with 18 bases between. CDR3 size: 15 residues. Germline CDR1 SGHDT, CDR2 YYEEEE.